The 20 T cell receptor beta chains below all came from one sample that was sequenced in a study of T cells in Graves' hyperthyroidism and ophthalmopathy. The TCR beta CDR3 regions underwent amplification using RNA transcripts as the source. First-round RT-PCR of the TCR CDR3 relied on the HTBI primer set. TCRdb recomputed calls from the multiplex PCR reads with MiXCR, one row per CDR3 protein. Of 450,000 to 550,000 distinct CDR3 sequences in the sample, roughly a quarter are singletons; the top ten hold about 10%. Sequencing was carried out using blood. The receptors derive from a woman aged 30 to 39 with Graves' ophthalmopathy.

This chain links TRBV7-2 with TRBJ2-5; perhaps TRBD1 as D (6 bases). Trimming cost V 2 bases and J 3 bases, with 10 bases left between them. The CDR3 has 14 amino acids. CDR1 and CDR2 from the germline V gene are SGHTA and FQGNSA. The CDR3 protein is CASSLRTVKETQYF. The CDR3 nucleotides are TGTGCCAGCAGCTTACGGACAGTCAAAGAGACCCAGTACTTC.

This clonotype has a count of ten or more. The chain is built from TRBV4-1 and TRBJ1-1, with D perhaps TRBD1 (6 bases). This CDR3 is 16 amino acids long. Trimming took off 4 bases at V and 0 bases at J, with 15 bases between the two ends. Per the germline V gene, CDR1 is MGHRA and CDR2 is YSYEKL. Here the CDR3 reads CASSPAPGQMNTEAFF. In DNA form, the CDR3 reads TGCGCCAGCAGCCCCGCACCAGGACAGATGAACACTGAAGCTTTCTTT.

This clonotype was found many times. This rearrangement joins TRBV6-1 to TRBJ1-1; D is undetermined. The germline CDR1 and CDR2 sequences are MNHNS and SASEGT. The CDR3 runs to 13 residues. V lost 6 bases, J lost 5 bases, and 13 bases lay in between. This CDR3 reads CASRSTKITEAFF. Here the CDR3 DNA reads TGTGCCAGCAGGAGTACGAAGATAACTGAAGCTTTCTTT.

This clonotype was detected many times. The chain has TRBV29-1 and TRBJ1-2, with a weak D call TRBD1 (6 bases). The V end lost 4 bases, the J end lost 1 base, and 10 bases lay between the germline ends. This CDR3 has 13 residues. The V gene's germline CDR1 is SQVTM and CDR2 ANQGSEA. The CDR3 DNA is TGCAGCGTTGCAATAGGGGGTAACTATGGCTACACCTTC. Translating gives CSVAIGGNYGYTF. The full variable domain, its missing parts supplied by reference TRBV29-1 and TRBJ1-2, is SAVISQKPSRDICQRGTSLTIQCQVDSQVTMMFWYRQQPGQSLTLIATANQGSEATYESGFVIDKFPISRPNLTFSTLTVSNMSPEDSSIYLCSVAIGGNYGYTFGSGTRLTVV.

The chain has TRBV20-1 and TRBJ1-5; TRBD1 is a possible D gene (6 bases). V was trimmed by 3 bases and J by 5 bases, leaving 23 bases between them. The CDR3 spans 17 residues. The germline gives CDR1 DFQATT, CDR2 SNEGSKA (reference sequence). The CDR3, as DNA: TGCAGTGCTAGGACCGGGTTCGGCAGGGGCGGGGATCAGCCCCAGCATTTT. It translates to CSARTGFGRGGDQPQHF.

The V gene is TRBV10-3, the J gene TRBJ2-5, with D tentatively TRBD1 (6 bases). Germline CDR1 is ENHRY and CDR2 is SYGVKD. Trimming pared 3 bases from V and 4 bases from J, leaving 12 bases between. The CDR3 consists of 14 residues. CDR3 bases: TGTGCCATCAGTGAAGCAAGGGGGTCAGAGACCCAGTACTTC. Protein sequence: CAISEARGSETQYF.

This clonotype was picked up many times. The chain couples TRBV24-1 to TRBJ2-5; 7 nucleotides match TRBD2. The germline V gene has CDR1 KGHDR and CDR2 SFDVKD. With V trimmed by 3 bases and J by 1 base, 4 bases remained unmatched. The CDR3 totals 15 residues. CDR3 in amino acids: CATSDPGGIQETQYF. CDR3 coding DNA: TGTGCCACCAGTGATCCGGGGGGAATCCAAGAGACCCAGTACTTC.

This clonotype came up many times. The V call is TRBV12-3 or TRBV12-4, the J call TRBJ1-1; D gene uncertain. Trimming removed 2 bases at V and 3 bases at J, with 10 bases between. There are 14 residues in the CDR3. CDR3 DNA sequence: TGTGCCAGCAGTTTAAGGTCAGCATACACTGAAGCTTTCTTT. It translates to CASSLRSAYTEAFF.

The rearrangement uses TRBV12-3 or TRBV12-4 and TRBJ1-3; 7 nucleotides align to TRBD1. The CDR3 totals 14 residues. V lost 7 bases, J lost 6 bases, and 9 bases stayed unmatched. CDR3 amino acids: CASTRGTVLNTIYF. The CDR3 region has the DNA TGTGCCAGCACCAGAGGGACAGTTTTAAACACCATATATTTT.

This clonotype has ten or more counts. The V gene is TRBV13, the J gene TRBJ1-2; TRBD1 might be the D (5 bases). V was shortened by 2 bases and J by 4 bases, with 11 bases between the two germline ends. CDR1 is PRHDT and CDR2 is FYEKMQ in the germline V gene (reference sequence). The CDR3 covers 14 residues. The CDR3 spells CASSLKAGTYGYTF. In DNA form, the CDR3 reads TGTGCCAGCAGCTTAAAAGCTGGGACCTATGGCTACACCTTC. The whole variable domain, filled in from reference TRBV13 and TRBJ1-2, reads AAGVIQSPRHLIKEKRETATLKCYPIPRHDTVYWYQQGPGQDPQFLISFYEKMQSDKGSIPDRFSAQQFSDYHSELNMSSLELGDSALYFCASSLKAGTYGYTFGSGTRLTVV.

This clonotype appeared many times. The V and J genes are TRBV11-3 and TRBJ2-2, with D unresolved. Deletions cut 1 base from V and 1 base from J, with 7 bases between. Germline V gene data show CDR1 as SGHNT and CDR2 as YENEEA. The CDR3 runs to 15 residues. This CDR3 is CASSLGTQNTGELFF. The CDR3 DNA reads TGTGCCAGCAGCTTAGGCACTCAGAACACCGGGGAGCTGTTTTTT.

The rearrangement uses TRBV2 and TRBJ2-5; possible D gene TRBD1, 6 bases. The CDR3 covers 14 residues. Germline-derived CDR1 and CDR2 are SNHLY and FYNNEI. V lost 6 bases and J 5 bases, leaving 16 bases between the germline ends. The CDR3 coding sequence is TGTGCCAGCAGAACCTCGACAGGTGGGGAGACCCAGTACTTC. Amino acids: CASRTSTGGETQYF.

The J gene is TRBJ2-5, the V gene TRBV14; no firm D call. Germline V lookup: CDR1 SGHDN, CDR2 FVKESK. Trimming shortened V by 1 base and J by 4 bases, and 7 bases separated the two germline ends. The CDR3 contains 13 residues. The CDR3 loop is CASSQGETETQYF. The CDR3 DNA is TGTGCCAGCAGCCAAGGCGAAACAGAGACCCAGTACTTC.

The chain joins TRBV6-2 or TRBV6-3 to TRBJ1-2, with a tentative D call TRBD1 (6 bases). In germline, CDR1 is MNHEY, CDR2 SVGEGT. Trimming removed 8 bases from V and 4 bases from J, with 26 bases in between. This CDR3 comprises 17 residues. The CDR3 bases are TGTGCCAGCGCAGTGCTGGGGTCGGATGGGGGGCTCTATGGCTACACCTTC. Protein sequence: CASAVLGSDGGLYGYTF.

This clonotype was seen a handful of times. The chain joins TRBV5-5 to TRBJ2-5; D is possibly TRBD1 (5 bases). Germline V lookup: CDR1 SGHKS, CDR2 YYEKEE (reference sequence). CDR3 length: 15 residues. V lost 4 bases and J lost 1, with 14 bases in between. The CDR3 DNA reads TGTGCCAGCAGCCTAAGACAGTTTTTCCAAGAGACCCAGTACTTC. Protein: CASSLRQFFQETQYF.

A few counts support this clonotype. J is TRBJ1-2 and V is TRBV10-3; 7 bases align to TRBD1. The CDR3 is made up of 12 amino acids. The ends lost 5 bases at V and 8 bases at J; junction bases unmatched: 5. Germline V gives CDR1 ENHRY, CDR2 SYGVKD. In nucleotides, the CDR3 is TGTGCCATCAGTACAGGGGAAGGGGGCTACACCTTC. Translated: CAISTGEGGYTF.

This clonotype was found many times. J is TRBJ2-7 and V is TRBV6-2 or TRBV6-3; D possibly corresponds to TRBD1 (5 bases). The CDR3 sequence is 13 residues long. Germline V gives CDR1 MNHEY, CDR2 SVGEGT. Trimming took 6 bases from V and 0 from J, leaving 9 bases between them. CDR3 sequence reads: CASRVGHSYEQYF. The CDR3 nucleotides read TGTGCCAGCAGAGTAGGACACTCCTACGAGCAGTACTTC.

This clonotype was seen at least ten times. The rearrangement uses TRBV20-1 and TRBJ2-7, with D perhaps matching TRBD1 (5 bases). The V end lost 0 bases, the J end lost 1 base, and 10 bases lay between the germline ends. Germline lookup yields CDR1 DFQATT and CDR2 SNEGSKA (reference sequence). This CDR3 comprises 14 residues. CDR3 DNA sequence: TGCAGTGCTAGAGAACAGGCCCGTTCCTACGAGCAGTACTTC. This sequence encodes CSAREQARSYEQYF.

This clonotype was seen ten or more times. The V call is TRBV7-2, the J call TRBJ1-2; tentatively, D is TRBD1 (5 bases). The CDR3 sequence is 15 residues long. The germline CDR1 and CDR2 sequences are SGHTA and FQGNSA. Trimming removed 2 bases from V and 5 bases from J, with 15 bases in between. Here the CDR3 reads CASSLSWGGVYGYTF. CDR3 DNA: TGTGCCAGCAGCTTATCCTGGGGCGGGGTATATGGCTACACCTTC.

This clonotype has a count of ten or more. V is TRBV15 and J is TRBJ1-1; no definite D call. This CDR3 is 12 amino acids long. CDR1 LNHNV and CDR2 YYDKDF come from the germline V gene (reference sequence). Trimming pared 0 bases from V and 10 bases from J, leaving 9 bases between. The chain's CDR3 is CATSRDWERAFF. In DNA, the CDR3 is TGTGCCACCAGCAGAGATTGGGAAAGAGCTTTCTTT.